Here is one TCR beta chain with its context. Its antigen is still unknown. TCRdb analysed the 5' RACE reads with MiXCR anew, one entry per CDR3 protein. The repertoire holds 100,000 or so distinct CDR3 sequences, with around a sixth as singletons. The sample originates from a study of early T cells in non-severe SARS-CoV-2 infection. Broader study findings: Matching against VDJdb likely underestimated virus-specific expansions, favoring anti-spike CD8.

The CDR3 sequence is 16 residues long. With V trimmed by 7 bases and J by 4 bases, 9 bases remained unmatched. CDR1 is SEHNR, CDR2 FQNEAQ, per germline (reference sequence). This TCR came from an adult who was a healthcare worker with PCR-confirmed SARS-CoV-2 infection or an uninfected control (not recorded which). V gene TRBV7-9 combines with J gene TRBJ2-2; 10 nucleotides align to TRBD2. The specimen was whole blood, collected at baseline. The CDR3 sequence: CASTMWLAGGTGELFF. The CDR3 DNA reads as TGTGCCAGCACCATGTGGTTAGCGGGAGGCACCGGGGAGCTGTTTTTT.